The 21 T cell receptor beta chains in this list originate from one sample, sequenced in a study of shared clonotypes between healthy human individuals. This table comes from immunoSEQ multiplex PCR, and its TCRdb copy is limited to in-frame clones, with some not included. The sample carries roughly 2.1 million clones, roughly 91% recorded once. Selected positively for CCR7 and CD45RO-negative, naive CD8 cells excluded terminally differentiated effector memory CD45RA+ cells. Sequenced sample: naive CD8+ T cells from PBMCs. These receptors all come from a man in his late teens or twenties in good health. Some clones in this sample may be carry-over from other donors' samples.

This sequence joins TRBV28 and TRBJ2-1; D may correspond to TRBD1 or TRBD2 (5 bases each). Germline V gene data show CDR1 as MDHEN and CDR2 as SYDVKM. The CDR3 is 14 amino acids. V shed 3 bases and J shed 4 bases, with 10 bases lying between them. The CDR3 sequence is CASSLGPIYNEQFF. As DNA, the CDR3 is TGTGCCAGCAGTTTGGGACCGATTTACAATGAGCAGTTCTTC.

This clone appeared a few times. V and J are TRBV4-1 and TRBJ2-2; D assignment may be TRBD1 or TRBD2 (5 bases each). Trimming took 3 bases from V and 3 from J, leaving 11 bases between them. From germline, CDR1 is MGHRA and CDR2 YSYEKL. This CDR3 region has 15 residues. The DNA of the CDR3 is TGCGCCAGCAGCCACCGACTGGGGGACACCGGGGAGCTGTTTTTT. Its translation is CASSHRLGDTGELFF.

The chain carries TRBV25-1 and TRBJ1-1, with D uncertain. Germline V gene lookup returns CDR1 MGHDK and CDR2 SYGVNS. V gave up 5 bases and J gave up 0 bases, with 4 bases separating them. This CDR3 is built from 12 residues. The CDR3 DNA sequence: TGTGCCAGCAGTCAAGTGAACACTGAAGCTTTCTTT. Translating gives CASSQVNTEAFF.

The rearrangement uses TRBV10-3 and TRBJ1-1; D gene uncertain. CDR1 is ENHRY, CDR2 SYGVKD, per germline. The CDR3 spans 15 residues. With 6 bases removed from V and 2 bases from J, the gap between germline ends came to 16 bases. CDR3 protein: CAIRTQLGSNTEAFF. CDR3 in DNA: TGTGCCATCAGGACGCAGTTGGGGTCTAACACTGAAGCTTTCTTT.

The chain links TRBV7-2 to TRBJ2-7; D unresolved. Trimming took 5 bases from V and 3 from J, leaving 17 bases between them. CDR3 length: 15 amino acids. CDR1 and CDR2 from the germline V gene are SGHTA and FQGNSA. DNA for the CDR3: TGTGCCAGCAGCGAACGACCATCACGAGTCTACGAGCAGTACTTC. It yields the protein CASSERPSRVYEQYF.

The V and J genes are TRBV28 and TRBJ1-1; D unresolved. CDR1 is MDHEN, CDR2 SYDVKM, per germline. The CDR3 is made up of 14 amino acids. The germline V and J ends were trimmed by 2 bases and 4 bases, with 11 bases remaining between them. The CDR3 DNA reads TGTGCCAGCAGTTTACGGACCGCAGGCACTGAAGCTTTCTTT. Protein: CASSLRTAGTEAFF.

This clone was seen only once. The chain has TRBV4-3 and TRBJ2-7, with 13 bases aligning to TRBD2. Per the germline V gene, CDR1 is LGHNA and CDR2 is YSLEER. The CDR3 sequence is 14 residues long. After removal of 4 bases from V and 6 bases from J, the junction contained 3 bases not matched to a gene. The CDR3 is CASSPGLAGPEQYF. The DNA for the CDR3 is TGCGCCAGCAGCCCGGGACTAGCGGGACCCGAGCAGTACTTC.

This clone was observed a single time. Other DNA sequences in the same sample also yield this CDR3. The rearrangement links TRBV2 to TRBJ2-6, with unresolved D. The CDR3 totals 12 residues. The V gene lost 8 bases and the J gene lost 2 bases, with 4 bases spanning the gap. The germline V gene encodes CDR1 SNHLY and CDR2 FYNNEI. The CDR3 DNA sequence: TGTGCCAGCCGGACTGGGGCCAACGTCCTGACTTTC. It specifies CASRTGANVLTF.

The chain uses TRBV28 and TRBJ2-7; 7 bases line up with TRBD1. Trimming took 6 bases from V and 1 from J; bases not matched to a gene: 3. CDR1 is MDHEN and CDR2 is SYDVKM in the germline V gene. The CDR3 consists of 13 residues. In DNA form, the CDR3 reads TGTGCCAGCAGAGGGACAGAATCCTACGAGCAGTACTTC. This gives the protein CASRGTESYEQYF. Full variable domain (outside the CDR3, taken from reference TRBV28 and TRBJ2-7): DVKVTQSSRYLVKRTGEKVFLECVQDMDHENMFWYRQDPGLGLRLIYFSYDVKMKEKGDIPEGYSVSREKKERFSLILESASTNQTSMYLCASRGTESYEQYFGPGTRLTVT.

The V and J genes are TRBV9 and TRBJ2-1, with D perhaps TRBD2 (5 bases). Between the trimmed V and J ends, which lost 3 bases and 8 bases, there was a span of 15 bases. Per germline, CDR1 SGDLS and CDR2 YYNGEE. The CDR3 covers 14 residues. The CDR3 nucleotides read TGTGCCAGCAGCGGACAACTAGGTAGGGATGAGCAGTTCTTC. This translates into CASSGQLGRDEQFF.

Regarding this clone: The same CDR3 is also encoded by other DNA sequences in this sample. The chain combines TRBV27 with TRBJ2-3; the D is unclear. CDR3 length: 14 amino acids. V shed 3 bases and J shed 5 bases, with 12 bases lying between them. Germline V gene lookup returns CDR1 MNHEY and CDR2 SMNVEV (reference sequence). CDR3 bases: TGTGCCAGCAGTTTGTTAGGGCAAGGAGATACGCAGTATTTT. Translation: CASSLLGQGDTQYF.

This clone has a single count. The CDR3 protein is CASSQGGHTEAFF. As DNA, the CDR3 is TGTGCCAGCAGCCAAGGGGGCCACACTGAAGCTTTCTTT. This rearrangement joins TRBV7-9 to TRBJ1-1; 7 positions match TRBD1. Trimming cost V 5 bases and J 3 bases; bases outside gene matches: 3. Germline loops: CDR1 SEHNR, CDR2 FQNEAQ (reference sequence). The CDR3 consists of 13 residues.

This clone is a singleton in its sample. The identical CDR3 is also encoded by other nucleotide sequences in the sample. The CDR3 is CASSRSTDTQYF. The DNA of the CDR3 is TGTGCCAGCAGCCGAAGCACAGATACGCAGTATTTT. The V and J genes are TRBV7-9 and TRBJ2-3; D is uncertain. Trimming removed 5 bases from V and 0 bases from J, with 3 bases in between. The germline gives CDR1 SEHNR, CDR2 FQNEAQ (reference sequence). There are 12 residues in the CDR3.

This sequence joins TRBV28 and TRBJ2-1; possible D gene TRBD1, 5 bases. This CDR3 region has 13 residues. Trimming took off 3 bases at V and 8 bases at J, with 11 bases between the two ends. Germline CDR1 is MDHEN and CDR2 is SYDVKM. CDR3: CASSLGPTDEQFF. DNA for the CDR3: TGTGCCAGCAGTTTGGGGCCCACGGATGAGCAGTTCTTC.

This rearrangement joins TRBV7-8 to TRBJ1-1, with no clear D. Trimming pared 1 base from V and 0 bases from J, leaving 12 bases between. Germline values: CDR1 SGHVS, CDR2 FQNEAQ. The CDR3 runs to 16 residues. CDR3 protein: CASSLVPGILNTEAFF. DNA of the CDR3: TGTGCCAGCAGCTTAGTACCGGGGATTCTGAACACTGAAGCTTTCTTT.

The chain uses TRBV27 and TRBJ2-7; D is unresolved. In germline, CDR1 is MNHEY, CDR2 SMNVEV (reference sequence). CDR3 size: 16 residues. Trimming shortened V by 3 bases and J by 3 bases, and 18 bases separated the two germline ends. CDR3 amino acids: CASSFSVGPTLYEQYF. As DNA, the CDR3 is TGTGCCAGCAGTTTTTCTGTTGGCCCAACGCTCTACGAGCAGTACTTC.

The chain combines TRBV5-1 with TRBJ1-6; D uncertain. The CDR3 runs 14 residues. From germline, CDR1 is SGHRS and CDR2 YFSETQ. V lost 0 bases, J lost 10 bases, and 11 bases lay in between. CDR3 residues: CASSLAEGGSPLHF. The DNA of the CDR3 is TGCGCCAGCAGCTTGGCCGAAGGCGGATCACCCCTCCACTTT.

This clone was observed a single time. The rearrangement uses TRBV9 and TRBJ2-7, with 11 bases aligning to TRBD1. Germline V gives CDR1 SGDLS, CDR2 YYNGEE. The CDR3 consists of 16 residues. With 4 bases clipped from V and 3 bases from J, the junction kept 9 bases outside the gene matches. This CDR3 reads CASSPQGGTGGYEQYF. The DNA of the CDR3 is TGTGCCAGCAGCCCCCAGGGCGGGACAGGGGGCTACGAGCAGTACTTC.

This chain links TRBV19 with TRBJ1-5; 10 nucleotides match TRBD1. This CDR3 is built from 17 residues. Trimming removed 4 bases from V and 0 bases from J; junction bases left unmatched: 6. Looked up from germline, CDR1 is LNHDA and CDR2 is SQIVND (reference sequence). This chain's CDR3 is CASSNGQGGTSNQPQHF. The DNA of the CDR3 is TGTGCCAGTAGTAACGGACAGGGGGGAACTAGCAATCAGCCCCAGCATTTT.

The chain carries TRBV6-1 and TRBJ2-7; unclear D gene. The V gene lost 3 bases and the J gene lost 0 bases, with 15 bases spanning the gap. This CDR3 is built from 16 residues. From germline, CDR1 is MNHNS and CDR2 SASEGT. For the CDR3, the DNA is TGTGCCAGCAGTGAGGCAATCGCCTTAGACTCCTACGAGCAGTACTTC. Translated, it gives CASSEAIALDSYEQYF.

The chain combines TRBV27 with TRBJ2-4; TRBD2 aligns across 8 bases. V trimming: 0 bases; J trimming: 4 bases; junction bases outside the gene matches: 2. This CDR3 contains 15 residues. CDR1 is MNHEY, CDR2 SMNVEV, per germline (reference sequence). CDR3 nucleotides: TGTGCCAGCAGTTTATCGGGCGGGAGGAAAAACATTCAGTACTTC. This gives the protein CASSLSGGRKNIQYF.